These T cell receptor beta chains were read from a single sample in a study of monozygotic twins with cystic fibrosis. The protocol was immunoSEQ multiplex PCR, while the TCRdb copy is restricted to in-frame clones and leaves out a portion. In the table there are 29,000 or so clones, approximately 86% of which are singletons. Sample: blood. These TCRs come from a girl aged 2-15 years with cystic fibrosis. Both conserved end residues are part of each CDR3. The D gene is left open where the match is weak. Part of the rows lack a size; the others show once, few, many or a class for expanded clones.

d_call	cdr3_length	j_call	v_call	clone_size	cdr3_nt	cdr3_aa
TRBD1	14	TRBJ2-3	TRBV11-2	NA	TGTGCCAGCAGCCGGGACAGATCCACAGATACGCAGTATTTT	CASSRDRSTDTQYF
NA	14	TRBJ2-5	TRBV13	NA	TGTGCCAGCAGCTTACAACCACTCCAAGAGACCCAGTACTTC	CASSLQPLQETQYF
NA	17	TRBJ1-5	TRBV2	NA	TGTGCCAGCAGTTACCCTCTAGGAAGGGAAGGGGTTCAGCCCCAGCATTTT	CASSYPLGREGVQPQHF
NA	14	TRBJ2-1	TRBV4-1	NA	TGCGCCAGCAGCCAACTTGGCGGGGGCGATGAGCAGTTCTTC	CASSQLGGGDEQFF
NA	13	TRBJ1-1	TRBV10-2	NA	TGCGCCAGCACTAAGGGAATGAACACTGAAGCTTTCTTT	CASTKGMNTEAFF
TRBD2	15	TRBJ2-7	TRBV4-1	NA	TGCGCCAGCAGCCAAGATCTCATGGGGGGGTACGAGCAGTACTTC	CASSQDLMGGYEQYF
NA	14	TRBJ1-4	TRBV5-5	once	TGTGCCAGCAGAATGGGACTTCTAGGGGAAAAACTGTTTTTT	CASRMGLLGEKLFF
TRBD1	14	TRBJ2-7	TRBV5-1	once	TGCGCCAGCAGCTCTAACCGGGACAGCTACGAGCAGTACTTC	CASSSNRDSYEQYF
NA	13	TRBJ2-2	TRBV2	NA	TGTGCCAGCAATAAGGGGGACACCGGGGAGCTGTTTTTT	CASNKGDTGELFF
NA	12	TRBJ1-5	TRBV10-1	NA	TGCGCCAGCCCGTGCCCCTATCAGCCCCAGCATTTT	CASPCPYQPQHF
NA	14	TRBJ2-2	TRBV2	NA	TGTGCCAGCAGTGGGGGGTCGAACACCGGGGAGCTGTTTTTT	CASSGGSNTGELFF
TRBD2	14	TRBJ2-1	TRBV30	NA	TGTGCCTGGAGTGTAGGGGCGGGAGTAAGGGAGCAGTTCTTC	CAWSVGAGVREQFF
TRBD1	14	TRBJ1-5	TRBV19	NA	TGTGCCAGTAACTCGGGACAGGTCAATCAGCCCCAGCATTTT	CASNSGQVNQPQHF
NA	14	TRBJ1-2	TRBV2	NA	TGTGCCAGCAGTCCGGACAGCTCTAACTATGGCTACACCTTC	CASSPDSSNYGYTF
NA	13	TRBJ1-1	TRBV6-5	NA	TGTGCCAGCAGTTCAAATGCGGGTGGTGAAGCTTTCTTT	CASSSNAGGEAFF
NA	18	TRBJ1-4	TRBV11-2	NA	TGTGCCAGCAGCTTATTTCGCAACAGTAGGGACAATCGCGAAAAACTGTTTTTT	CASSLFRNSRDNREKLFF
TRBD2	16	TRBJ2-7	TRBV19	few	TGTGCCAGTAGTATAGATCTTCGGGAGGTACCACGCGAGCAGTACTTC	CASSIDLREVPREQYF
TRBD1	16	TRBJ1-3	TRBV30	NA	TGTGCCTGGTCCTCGGACAGGGTATCATCGGGAAACACCATATATTTT	CAWSSDRVSSGNTIYF
NA	14	TRBJ1-2	TRBV30	NA	TGTGCCTGGAGTGTATCGGGGGATTCGGATGGCTACACCTTC	CAWSVSGDSDGYTF
NA	14	TRBJ1-1	TRBV18	few	TGTGCCAGCTCTATCAGGGAGTTGAACACTGAAGCTTTCTTT	CASSIRELNTEAFF
NA	12	TRBJ2-3	TRBV30	once	TGTGCCTTGGACCCCCTCACAGATACGCAGTATTTT	CALDPLTDTQYF
NA	15	TRBJ2-6	TRBV13	NA	TGTGCCAGCAGCCAGAATGGGGTCGGGGCCAACGTCCTGACTTTC	CASSQNGVGANVLTF
TRBD1	15	TRBJ2-7	TRBV27	NA	TGTGCCAGACCTAAGCCGGGACAGGGGCCCTACGAGCAGTACTTC	CARPKPGQGPYEQYF
NA	17	TRBJ2-3	TRBV9	NA	TGTGCCAGCAGCGTAGCTGGCGGCGGAGGCGGCACAGATACGCAGTATTTT	CASSVAGGGGGTDTQYF
TRBD2	17	TRBJ2-1	TRBV5-4	NA	TGTGCCAGCAGCTTGAAAAGTGGACTAGCGGGTACACATGAGCAGTTCTTC	CASSLKSGLAGTHEQFF
NA	13	TRBJ2-7	TRBV19	NA	TGTGCCAGTAGTATAGAACTAGGGGGGAAGCAGTACTTC	CASSIELGGKQYF
NA	16	TRBJ2-2	TRBV25-1	NA	TGTGCCAGCAGTGAAAAGAGTAGGATAAACACCGGGGAGCTGTTTTTT	CASSEKSRINTGELFF
NA	15	TRBJ2-3	TRBV6-5	NA	TGTGCCAGCCGATATCTCAGGTTTGGTACAGATACGCAGTATTTT	CASRYLRFGTDTQYF
NA	14	TRBJ1-2	TRBV6-5	NA	TGTGCCAGCAGTTACTCGGTCAGGGAACATGGCTACACCTTC	CASSYSVREHGYTF
NA	15	TRBJ2-1	TRBV7-3	few	TGTGCCAGCAGCTTAATTCGGGGGAGCCGCAATGAGCAGTTCTTC	CASSLIRGSRNEQFF
NA	13	TRBJ1-2	TRBV27	NA	TGTGCCAGCAGCCCAGACACAGGCTATGGCTACACCTTC	CASSPDTGYGYTF
NA	15	TRBJ2-5	TRBV2	NA	TGTGCCAGCAGACCCCAGCGGGCAGTCCAAGAGACCCAGTACTTC	CASRPQRAVQETQYF
TRBD1	16	TRBJ1-1	TRBV9	NA	TGTGCCAGCAGCGTCCTGCCGGGACAGGGGAACACTGAAGCTTTCTTT	CASSVLPGQGNTEAFF
NA	8	TRBJ1-2	TRBV20-1	NA	TGCACCCCAGATGGCTACACCTTC	CTPDGYTF
TRBD1	16	TRBJ2-2	TRBV5-6	NA	TGTGCCAGCTCTACTCCGGGACAGGTGAACACCGGGGAGCTGTTTTTT	CASSTPGQVNTGELFF
NA	14	TRBJ1-1	TRBV10-3	NA	TGTGCCATCAGTCAAACTTCGACGAACACTGAAGCTTTCTTT	CAISQTSTNTEAFF